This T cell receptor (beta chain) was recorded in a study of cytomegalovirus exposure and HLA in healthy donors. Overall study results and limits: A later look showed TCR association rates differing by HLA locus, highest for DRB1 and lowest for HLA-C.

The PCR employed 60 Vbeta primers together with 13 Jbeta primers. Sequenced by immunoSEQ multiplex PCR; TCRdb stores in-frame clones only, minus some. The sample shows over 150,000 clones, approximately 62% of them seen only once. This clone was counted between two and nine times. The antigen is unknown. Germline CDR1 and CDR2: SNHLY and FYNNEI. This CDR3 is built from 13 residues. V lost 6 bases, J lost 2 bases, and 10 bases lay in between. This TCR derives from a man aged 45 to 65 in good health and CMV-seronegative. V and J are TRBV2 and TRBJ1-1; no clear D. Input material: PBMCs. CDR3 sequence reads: CASRLESNTEAFF. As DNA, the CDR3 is TGTGCCAGCAGGTTGGAGAGCAACACTGAAGCTTTCTTT.